The sequence of this TCR beta chain was determined in a study of PD-L1 blockade in urothelial cancer. Clones were read by immunoSEQ multiplex PCR, and TCRdb kept only the in-frame ones, dropping some. The data hold approximately 79,000 clones, with more than 85% observed a single time. Time point specified: peripheral blood 6 weeks after treatment start. The CDR3 contains 15 residues. V was trimmed by 6 bases and J by 1 base, leaving 15 bases between them. Germline loops: CDR1 MDHEN, CDR2 SYDVKM. The gene calls are TRBV28 and TRBJ1-1; D is unclear. The starting material was PBMCs, obtained around atezolizumab (anti-PD-L1) treatment. The sequence came from a woman older than 75 with urothelial cancer. The CDR3 loop is CASRNQGLENTEAFF. The CDR3 DNA reads as TGTGCCAGCAGAAATCAAGGACTGGAGAACACTGAAGCTTTCTTT.